Each of the 32 T cell receptor beta chains below was sequenced from the same sample in a study of cytomegalovirus exposure and HLA in healthy donors. The PCR used 60 Vbeta and 13 Jbeta primers. Repertoires were generated with immunoSEQ multiplex PCR, while TCRdb's copy carries only in-frame clones and drops some. The table records some 170,000 clones, about four fifths of them present only once. The sequenced sample consisted of PBMCs. The receptors here all came from a man aged 50 or older in good health and CMV-seropositive.

The CDR3 DNA is TGTGCCAGCAGCCCAAGACAGGGCTATACCAATCAGCCCCAGCATTTT. Amino acid sequence: CASSPRQGYTNQPQHF. The rearrangement joins TRBV11-3 to TRBJ1-5, with TRBD1 matching 7 bases. CDR1 and CDR2 (germline): SGHNT, YENEEA. The CDR3 totals 16 residues. V shed 5 bases and J 3 bases; nucleotides not matched to a gene: 10.

The CDR3 reads CASSYLGSPATEAFF. CDR3 sequence (DNA): TGTGCCAGCAGTTACCTGGGGAGTCCGGCCACTGAAGCTTTCTTT. V is TRBV6-5 and J is TRBJ1-1; D gene unclear. V shed 2 bases and J shed 4 bases, with 14 bases lying between them. The CDR3 length is 15 residues. From germline, CDR1 is MNHEY and CDR2 SVGAGI.

The J gene is TRBJ2-2, the V gene TRBV5-4; 10 bases align to TRBD1. This CDR3 is 17 amino acids long. CDR1 is SGHNT, CDR2 YYREEE, per germline (reference sequence). V shed 1 base and J 6 bases; nucleotides not matched to a gene: 9. The CDR3 here is CASSLISDRGRAGELFF. CDR3 nucleotide sequence: TGTGCCAGCAGCTTGATTTCTGACAGGGGGCGGGCCGGGGAGCTGTTTTTT.

This clone has only one observation. J is TRBJ1-4 and V is TRBV2; tentatively, D is TRBD1 (6 bases). Germline V gene data show CDR1 as SNHLY and CDR2 as FYNNEI. V lost 4 bases and J lost 6, with 12 bases in between. The CDR3 length is 14 residues. CDR3 protein: CASSARDNHEKLFF. The CDR3, as DNA: TGTGCCAGCAGTGCGAGGGACAACCATGAAAAACTGTTTTTT.

This chain joins TRBV30 and TRBJ1-1, with a possible D match to TRBD1 (6 bases). The CDR3 covers 13 residues. The germline CDR1 and CDR2 sequences are GTSNPN and SVGIG (reference sequence). V lost 1 base to trimming and J lost 5 bases, with 11 bases between them. The CDR3: CAWSGRGRTEAFF. In DNA, the CDR3 is TGTGCCTGGAGTGGCAGGGGAAGAACTGAAGCTTTCTTT.

The J gene is TRBJ2-1, the V gene TRBV29-1, with 14 bases matching TRBD2. The CDR3 has 18 amino acids. The V and J ends lost 3 bases and 4 bases, in that order; junction bases with no gene match: 11. Germline V gene lookup returns CDR1 SQVTM and CDR2 ANQGSEA. CDR3 in amino acids: CSVDKRLAGGPGYNEQFF. The DNA for the CDR3 is TGCAGCGTTGACAAGAGACTAGCGGGAGGGCCGGGGTACAATGAGCAGTTCTTC.

The chain carries TRBV12-5 and TRBJ2-1; TRBD1 matches at 12 bases. In germline, CDR1 is LGHNT, CDR2 FRNRAP. V trimming: 6 bases; J trimming: 9 bases; junction bases outside the gene matches: 6. The CDR3 has 14 residues. CDR3 sequence: CASGSGQGASEQFF. Written as DNA, the CDR3 is TGTGCTAGTGGGTCGGGACAGGGGGCTAGTGAGCAGTTCTTC.

The V gene is TRBV5-6, the J gene TRBJ1-4; D remains unclear. The germline V and J ends were trimmed by 1 base and 6 bases, with 10 bases remaining between them. Germline loops: CDR1 SGHDT, CDR2 YYEEEE. The CDR3 contains 14 residues. CDR3 bases: TGTGCCAGCAGCTTGAGGAGGGCGGATGAAAAACTGTTTTTT. This translates into CASSLRRADEKLFF.

The chain joins TRBV4-3 to TRBJ1-6, with D possibly being TRBD1 (6 bases). V lost 0 bases, J lost 0 bases, and 15 bases lay in between. This CDR3 is built from 19 residues. Germline V gene lookup returns CDR1 LGHNA and CDR2 YSLEER. In DNA, the CDR3 is TGCGCCAGCAGCCAAGATGGGCAGGGGCTAAGCTCCTATAATTCACCCCTCCACTTT. Its translation is CASSQDGQGLSSYNSPLHF.

The chain has TRBV11-2 and TRBJ1-1, with unresolved D. V was cut by 2 bases and J by 8 bases, with 9 bases left in between. The CDR3 spans 12 residues. Per germline, CDR1 SGHAT and CDR2 FQNNGV. CDR3 sequence (DNA): TGTGCCAGCAGCTTACGTCGGTGGGAAGCTTTCTTT. Its translation: CASSLRRWEAFF.

The table lists this clone with a few counts. The chain carries TRBV27 and TRBJ2-3, with 7 bases fitting TRBD1. This CDR3 is 15 amino acids long. Germline assignment: CDR1 MNHEY and CDR2 SMNVEV (reference sequence). Trimming at V came to 5 bases and at J to 2 bases, leaving 7 bases not matched to a gene. In nucleotides, the CDR3 is TGTGCCAGCAGTAACGGACAGGCGGTCACAGATACGCAGTATTTT. It translates to CASSNGQAVTDTQYF.

This clone turned up a few times. This rearrangement joins TRBV6-5 to TRBJ1-5; D call uncertain. Trimming pared 4 bases from V and 1 base from J, leaving 14 bases between. Germline CDR1 reads MNHEY; CDR2 reads SVGAGI. The CDR3 extends over 16 amino acids. The CDR3 nucleotides read TGTGCCAGCAGTTCAAATGGGCCGGGGAGCAATCAGCCCCAGCATTTT. The encoded protein is CASSSNGPGSNQPQHF.

The gene calls are TRBV30 and TRBJ2-2; D remains ambiguous. CDR3 length: 13 amino acids. The V end lost 3 bases, the J end lost 3 bases, and 8 bases lay between the germline ends. The germline CDR1 and CDR2 sequences are GTSNPN and SVGIG (reference sequence). The chain's CDR3 is CAWSSDYTGELFF. DNA of the CDR3: TGTGCCTGGAGCAGCGATTACACCGGGGAGCTGTTTTTT.

This chain links TRBV10-1 with TRBJ2-7; D perhaps matches TRBD1 (5 bases). V lost 10 bases and J lost 3, with 19 bases in between. This CDR3 has 14 residues. Germline assignment: CDR1 WNHNN and CDR2 SYGVQD (reference sequence). The CDR3 bases are TGCGCCACCATTTCAGGGCCTTCCAACTACGAGCAGTACTTC. Protein: CATISGPSNYEQYF.

This clone was seen only once. The genes are TRBV10-3 and TRBJ2-2; 9 nucleotides line up with TRBD1. The trim removed 6 bases at V and 7 bases at J, leaving 6 bases unmatched. Germline V gene sequence: CDR1 ENHRY, CDR2 SYGVKD. The CDR3 sequence is 14 residues long. The CDR3 loop reads CAIRRDRVNGELFF. In DNA, the CDR3 is TGTGCCATCAGACGGGACAGGGTGAACGGGGAGCTGTTTTTT.

This chain joins TRBV19 and TRBJ1-1, with D unclear. Germline V gene lookup returns CDR1 LNHDA and CDR2 SQIVND (reference sequence). V lost 5 bases to trimming and J lost 3 bases, with 13 bases between them. The CDR3 covers 14 residues. CDR3 sequence: CASSPRGRYTEAFF. CDR3 DNA sequence: TGTGCCAGTAGTCCCCGCGGCCGCTACACTGAAGCTTTCTTT.

The chain recombines TRBV28 with TRBJ2-1, with TRBD1 identical over 8 bases. Looked up from germline, CDR1 is MDHEN and CDR2 is SYDVKM. The CDR3 extends over 16 amino acids. Unmatched junction bases numbered 15, after V lost 4 bases and J lost 10 bases. The CDR3 region is CASSSSTGASAGEQFF. Written as DNA, the CDR3 is TGTGCCAGCAGTTCCTCGACAGGGGCCTCGGCGGGGGAGCAGTTCTTC. Looking up the rest from reference TRBV28 and TRBJ2-1 gives the full variable domain: DVKVTQSSRYLVKRTGEKVFLECVQDMDHENMFWYRQDPGLGLRLIYFSYDVKMKEKGDIPEGYSVSREKKERFSLILESASTNQTSMYLCASSSSTGASAGEQFFGPGTRLTVL.

The chain recombines TRBV6-6 with TRBJ2-3; 8 nucleotides align to TRBD2. Germline CDR1 is MNHNY and CDR2 is SVGAGI (reference sequence). This CDR3 contains 15 residues. V lost 4 bases and J lost 3; bases outside the gene matches: 6. The CDR3 protein is CASSSGASGTDTQYF. The CDR3 DNA is TGTGCCAGCAGTTCTGGGGCTAGCGGGACAGATACGCAGTATTTT.

This chain uses TRBV27 with TRBJ2-1, with TRBD2 identical over 9 bases. Germline V gene lookup returns CDR1 MNHEY and CDR2 SMNVEV (reference sequence). J gave up 15 bases and V 8 bases, and 17 bases lay outside the gene matches. The CDR3 sequence is 14 residues long. This CDR3 reads CASRPLGGGRGSFF. The CDR3 region has the DNA TGTGCCAGCCGCCCCCTGGGAGGCGGGAGGGGTTCGTTCTTC.

V usage is TRBV7-2 and J usage is TRBJ1-1; TRBD1 is a possible D gene (5 bases). V shed 1 base and J shed 5 bases, with 11 bases lying between them. CDR3 size: 14 residues. Germline CDR1 SGHTA, CDR2 FQGNSA. The CDR3 coding sequence is TGTGCCAGCAGCTTAGTGCCAGGGAGGACTGAAGCTTTCTTT. Its protein product is CASSLVPGRTEAFF.

In the case of this clone: The junction departs from germline at one end; a sequencing error may be responsible. V and J are TRBV7-7 and TRBJ2-3, with 9 nucleotides matching TRBD2. The CDR3 is 18 residues long. CDR1 SSHAT and CDR2 FNYEAQ come from the germline V gene (reference sequence). The CDR3 DNA reads as TGTGCTAGCAGCCCGATCTTAGCGGGGGACTCCTTCACAGATACGCAGTATTTT. Amino acid sequence: CASSPILAGDSFTDTQYF. The whole variable domain, remainder taken from reference TRBV7-7 and TRBJ2-3, is GAGVSQSPRYKVTKRGQDVTLRCDPISSHATLYWYQQALGQGPEFLTYFNYEAQPDKSGLPSDRFSAERPEGSISTLTIQRTEQRDSAMYRCASSPILAGDSFTDTQYFGPGTRLTVL.

V gene TRBV28 combines with J gene TRBJ1-1; D gene uncertain. Germline V gene sequence: CDR1 MDHEN, CDR2 SYDVKM. The V end was cut by 11 bases, the J end by 11 bases, with 15 bases between. This CDR3 has 10 residues. CDR3: CAASSGRAFF. As DNA, the CDR3 is TGTGCCGCCAGTTCGGGGAGGGCTTTCTTT.

The table lists this clone with a few counts. The chain couples TRBV11-2 to TRBJ2-7, with no clear D. The germline V gene encodes CDR1 SGHAT and CDR2 FQNNGV. V was trimmed by 0 bases and J by 0 bases, leaving 6 bases between them. CDR3 length: 14 amino acids. The CDR3 coding sequence is TGTGCCAGCAGCTTAGAGTTCGGCTCCTACGAGCAGTACTTC. Translating gives CASSLEFGSYEQYF.

The CDR3 spells CASSLDRGAQPQHF. The CDR3 coding sequence is TGTGCCAGCAGTCTAGACAGGGGGGCTCAGCCCCAGCATTTT. V is TRBV28 and J is TRBJ1-5, with TRBD1 matching 9 bases. Germline-derived CDR1 and CDR2 are MDHEN and SYDVKM. Unmatched junction bases numbered 5, after V lost 5 bases and J lost 6 bases. This CDR3 has 14 residues.

The chain joins TRBV10-1 to TRBJ1-1, with 9 bases identical to TRBD1. The germline gives CDR1 WNHNN, CDR2 SYGVQD (reference sequence). The CDR3 sequence is 15 residues long. The trim removed 3 bases at V and 6 bases at J, leaving 8 bases unmatched. This CDR3 reads CASSDLDRGIAEAFF. The CDR3 DNA reads as TGCGCCAGCAGTGATCTGGACAGGGGAATCGCTGAAGCTTTCTTT.

The V call is TRBV6-1, the J call TRBJ2-7, with D perhaps matching TRBD2 (5 bases). Between the trimmed V and J ends, which lost 10 bases and 3 bases, there was a span of 16 bases. Germline-derived CDR1 and CDR2 are MNHNS and SASEGT. The CDR3 is made up of 13 amino acids. The CDR3 DNA reads as TGTGCCACCCTGACCGGGGTCCGCTACGAGCAGTACTTC. Protein product: CATLTGVRYEQYF.

The chain is built from TRBV19 and TRBJ1-3; D unclear. This CDR3 comprises 15 residues. In germline, CDR1 is LNHDA, CDR2 SQIVND (reference sequence). V gave up 5 bases and J gave up 1 base, with 12 bases separating them. The CDR3 sequence: CASSVNPTSGNTIYF. DNA of the CDR3: TGTGCCAGTAGTGTCAACCCTACGTCTGGAAACACCATATATTTT.

This clone occurred a few times. V gene TRBV28 combines with J gene TRBJ2-1, with 8 bases aligning to TRBD2. The CDR3 extends over 17 amino acids. The ends lost 2 bases at V and 7 bases at J; junction bases unmatched: 13. Looked up from germline, CDR1 is MDHEN and CDR2 is SYDVKM. The CDR3 loop is CASSLPLGVAGLNEQFF. DNA for the CDR3: TGTGCCAGCAGTTTACCCCTCGGGGTAGCGGGACTGAATGAGCAGTTCTTC.

For the CDR3, the DNA is TGCGCCAGCAGCCAAGGTGTCGCCGGGGAGCTGTTTTTT. As protein: CASSQGVAGELFF. J is TRBJ2-2 and V is TRBV4-3; D unclear. The V gene lost 1 base and the J gene lost 6 bases, with 6 bases spanning the gap. Germline V lookup: CDR1 LGHNA, CDR2 YSLEER. The CDR3 is 13 amino acids.

The rearrangement joins TRBV19 to TRBJ2-6; 11 nucleotides align to TRBD2. Germline V gene data show CDR1 as LNHDA and CDR2 as SQIVND (reference sequence). The CDR3 contains 17 residues. The junction had 4 bases not matched to a gene; V was cut back by 6 bases and J by 0 bases. The CDR3 bases are TGTGCCAGTAGAAAGACTAGCGGGAACTCTGGGGCCAACGTCCTGACTTTC. Amino acids: CASRKTSGNSGANVLTF.

The chain has TRBV7-2 and TRBJ2-6; TRBD2 matches at 9 bases. CDR1 is SGHTA, CDR2 FQGNSA, per germline. The CDR3 consists of 17 residues. The J segment lost 2 bases and the V segment lost 1 base, leaving 3 bases of the junction unmatched. The CDR3 sequence: CASSLVLAGAGANVLTF. In nucleotides, the CDR3 is TGTGCCAGCAGCTTAGTTTTAGCGGGGGCTGGGGCCAACGTCCTGACTTTC.

The table lists this clone with a count of one. The chain combines TRBV7-2 with TRBJ1-1; D is undetermined. The V gene lost 5 bases and the J gene lost 1 base, with 11 bases spanning the gap. CDR3 length: 14 amino acids. Looked up from germline, CDR1 is SGHTA and CDR2 is FQGNSA. The CDR3 spells CASSAMGSNTEAFF. The CDR3, as DNA: TGTGCCAGCAGCGCCATGGGCTCGAACACTGAAGCTTTCTTT.